This entry lists 10 T cell receptor beta chains sequenced from one sample in a study of control samples from healthy donors and cancer patients. The table came from immunoSEQ multiplex PCR; TCRdb's copy has only in-frame clones and leaves some out. The table records 100,000 to 150,000 clones, 90% of them present only once. The source material was blood. The receptor set was obtained from a man in his forties in good health.

This clone was seen only once. The chain uses TRBV6-2 or TRBV6-3 and TRBJ2-5, with D possibly matching TRBD2 (5 bases). Germline-derived CDR1 and CDR2 are MNHEY and SVGEGT. V lost 0 bases and J lost 4, with 12 bases in between. This CDR3 has 15 amino acids. The CDR3 sequence: CASSYSRGKGETQYF. The CDR3 DNA is TGTGCCAGCAGTTACTCCCGAGGGAAAGGAGAGACCCAGTACTTC.

CDR3 sequence (DNA): TGTGCCAGCAGCCGGAGGGTGGACCGCTACTATGGCTACACCTTC. This codes for CASSRRVDRYYGYTF. V gene TRBV14 combines with J gene TRBJ1-2, with D uncertain. From germline, CDR1 is SGHDN and CDR2 FVKESK. The V gene lost 4 bases and the J gene lost 3 bases, with 15 bases spanning the gap. The CDR3 runs 15 residues.

The chain couples TRBV12-3 or TRBV12-4 to TRBJ1-1; no clear D gene. V dropped 6 bases and J dropped 6 bases, with 14 bases sitting between them. There are 13 residues in the CDR3. CDR3 sequence: CASSSLIGAEAFF. CDR3 nucleotides: TGTGCCAGCAGCTCCCTAATCGGAGCTGAAGCTTTCTTT.

J is TRBJ1-1 and V is TRBV10-1; the D is unclear. CDR1 is WNHNN, CDR2 SYGVQD, per germline (reference sequence). CDR3 length: 14 amino acids. V was clipped by 3 bases and J by 0 bases, with 8 bases between them. CDR3 in DNA: TGCGCCAGCAGTGACGGCCACATGAACACTGAAGCTTTCTTT. It translates to CASSDGHMNTEAFF.

V is TRBV24-1 and J is TRBJ2-3; D is uncertain. CDR1 KGHDR and CDR2 SFDVKD come from the germline V gene. V dropped 7 bases and J dropped 4 bases, with 11 bases sitting between them. This CDR3 spans 13 amino acids. CDR3 sequence: CATRQDNSDTQYF. Here the CDR3 DNA reads TGTGCCACCAGGCAGGATAATTCAGATACGCAGTATTTT.

V gene TRBV6-6 combines with J gene TRBJ2-7; D possibly uses TRBD1 or TRBD2 (5 bases each). Germline V CDR1 and CDR2: MNHNY, SVGAGI (reference sequence). The CDR3 length is 14 residues. The V end was cut by 7 bases, the J end by 1 base, with 14 bases between. The CDR3 sequence: CASTAFRESYEQYF. The CDR3 DNA sequence: TGTGCCAGCACCGCCTTCAGGGAGTCCTACGAGCAGTACTTC.

The chain employs TRBV5-8 and TRBJ2-1; TRBD1 matches at 7 bases. Germline V gene lookup returns CDR1 SGHTS and CDR2 YDEGEE. Trimming removed 5 bases from V and 3 bases from J; junction bases left unmatched: 8. The CDR3 contains 15 residues. CDR3: CASRYRDSNYNEQFF. CDR3 DNA sequence: TGTGCCAGCAGGTATCGGGACAGCAACTACAATGAGCAGTTCTTC.

The J gene is TRBJ1-4, the V gene TRBV20-1; perhaps TRBD1 as D (6 bases). Per germline, CDR1 DFQATT and CDR2 SNEGSKA (reference sequence). CDR3 length: 13 residues. Trimming stripped 3 bases from V and 6 bases from J, with 11 bases between. The CDR3, as DNA: TGCAGTGCTAGTCAGGGGACCTATGAAAAACTGTTTTTT. Its translation is CSASQGTYEKLFF.

This chain uses TRBV28 with TRBJ1-5; tentative D call: TRBD1 (6 bases). CDR3 length: 14 residues. Between the trimmed V and J ends, which lost 7 bases and 1 base, there was a span of 11 bases. Germline V gives CDR1 MDHEN, CDR2 SYDVKM. Here the CDR3 DNA reads TGTGCCAGCATCCGAGGACAGAGCAATCAGCCCCAGCATTTT. Protein sequence: CASIRGQSNQPQHF.

In nucleotides, the CDR3 is TGTGCCAGTCAGGGGGCCGATAATTCACCCCTCCACTTT. Protein: CASQGADNSPLHF. This chain links TRBV2 with TRBJ1-6, with 8 positions matching TRBD1. This CDR3 region has 13 residues. V lost 9 bases and J lost 5; bases outside the gene matches: 3. Germline V lookup: CDR1 SNHLY, CDR2 FYNNEI.